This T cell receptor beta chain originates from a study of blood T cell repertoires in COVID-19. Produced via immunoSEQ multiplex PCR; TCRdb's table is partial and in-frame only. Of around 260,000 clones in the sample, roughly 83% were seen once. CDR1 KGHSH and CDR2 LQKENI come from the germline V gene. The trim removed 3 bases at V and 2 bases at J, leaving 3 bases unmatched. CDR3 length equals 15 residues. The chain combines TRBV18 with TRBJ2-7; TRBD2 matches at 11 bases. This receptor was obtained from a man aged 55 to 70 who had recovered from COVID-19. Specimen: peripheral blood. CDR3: CASSPTSGSPYEQYF. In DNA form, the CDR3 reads TGTGCCAGCTCACCTACTAGCGGGAGTCCCTACGAGCAGTACTTC.